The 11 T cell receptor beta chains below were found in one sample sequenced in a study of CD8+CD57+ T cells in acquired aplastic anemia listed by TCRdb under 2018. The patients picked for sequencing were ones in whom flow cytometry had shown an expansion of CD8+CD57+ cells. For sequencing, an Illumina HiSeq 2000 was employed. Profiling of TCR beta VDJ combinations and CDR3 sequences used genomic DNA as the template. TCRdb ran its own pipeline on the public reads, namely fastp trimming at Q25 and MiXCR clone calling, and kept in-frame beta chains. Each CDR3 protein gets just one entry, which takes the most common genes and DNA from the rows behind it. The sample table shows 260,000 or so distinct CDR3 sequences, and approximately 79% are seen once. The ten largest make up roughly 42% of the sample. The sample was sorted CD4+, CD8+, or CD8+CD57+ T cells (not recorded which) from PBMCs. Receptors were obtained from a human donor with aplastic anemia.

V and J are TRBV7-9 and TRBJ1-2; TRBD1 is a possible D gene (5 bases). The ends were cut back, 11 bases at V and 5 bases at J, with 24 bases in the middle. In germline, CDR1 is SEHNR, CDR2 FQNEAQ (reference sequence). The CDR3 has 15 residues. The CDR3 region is CAGHGGGGSQYGYTF. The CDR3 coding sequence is TGTGCCGGACACGGGGGTGGAGGGTCACAGTATGGCTACACCTTC.

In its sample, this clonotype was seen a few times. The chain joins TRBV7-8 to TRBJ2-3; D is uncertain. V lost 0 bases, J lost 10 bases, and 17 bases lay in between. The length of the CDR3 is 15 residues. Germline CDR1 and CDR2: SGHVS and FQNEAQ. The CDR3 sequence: CASSLAQQGPGAQYF. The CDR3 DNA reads TGTGCCAGCAGCTTAGCGCAACAAGGCCCCGGAGCGCAGTATTTT.

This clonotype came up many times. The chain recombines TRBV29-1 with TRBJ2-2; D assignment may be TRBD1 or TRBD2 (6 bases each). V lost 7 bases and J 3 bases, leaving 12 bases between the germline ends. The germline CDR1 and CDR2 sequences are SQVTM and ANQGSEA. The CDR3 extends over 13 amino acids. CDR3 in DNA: TGCAGCGGGGGGGACATCGACACCGGGGAGCTGTTTTTT. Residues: CSGGDIDTGELFF.

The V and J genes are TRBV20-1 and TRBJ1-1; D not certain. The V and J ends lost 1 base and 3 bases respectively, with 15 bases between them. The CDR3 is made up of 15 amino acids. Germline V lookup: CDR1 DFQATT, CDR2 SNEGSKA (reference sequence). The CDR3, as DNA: TGCAGTGCTAGAGGTTGGAGAGACACCGACACTGAAGCTTTCTTT. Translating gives CSARGWRDTDTEAFF.

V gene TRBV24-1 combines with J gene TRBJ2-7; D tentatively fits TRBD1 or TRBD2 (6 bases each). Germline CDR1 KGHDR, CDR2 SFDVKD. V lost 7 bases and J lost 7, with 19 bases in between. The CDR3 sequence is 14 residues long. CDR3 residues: CATRSRGLTDEQYF. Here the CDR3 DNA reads TGTGCCACCAGGAGTCGGGGGCTTACGGATGAGCAGTACTTC.

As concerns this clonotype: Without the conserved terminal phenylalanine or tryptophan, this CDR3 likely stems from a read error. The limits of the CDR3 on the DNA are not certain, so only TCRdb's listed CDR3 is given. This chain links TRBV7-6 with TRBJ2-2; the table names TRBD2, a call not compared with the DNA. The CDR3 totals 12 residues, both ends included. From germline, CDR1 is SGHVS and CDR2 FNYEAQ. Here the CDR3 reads CASSLAGGRELL.

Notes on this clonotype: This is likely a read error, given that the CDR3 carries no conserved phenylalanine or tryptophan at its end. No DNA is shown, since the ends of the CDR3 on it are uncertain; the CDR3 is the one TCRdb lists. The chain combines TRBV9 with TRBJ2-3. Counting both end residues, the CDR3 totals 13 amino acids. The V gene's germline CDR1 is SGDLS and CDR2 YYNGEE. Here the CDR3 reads CASGEGGTVTQFV.

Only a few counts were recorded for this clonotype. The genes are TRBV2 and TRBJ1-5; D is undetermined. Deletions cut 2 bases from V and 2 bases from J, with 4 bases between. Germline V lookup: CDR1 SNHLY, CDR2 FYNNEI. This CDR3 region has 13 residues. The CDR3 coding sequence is TGTGCCAGCAGTGAACAGGGCAATCAGCCCCAGCATTTT. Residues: CASSEQGNQPQHF.

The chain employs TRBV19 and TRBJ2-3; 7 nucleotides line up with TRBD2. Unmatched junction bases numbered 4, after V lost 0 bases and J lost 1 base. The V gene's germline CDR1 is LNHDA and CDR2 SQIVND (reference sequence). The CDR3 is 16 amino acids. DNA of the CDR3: TGTGCCAGTAGTATAGAGCGGGGGTTCCGCACAGATACGCAGTATTTT. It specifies CASSIERGFRTDTQYF.

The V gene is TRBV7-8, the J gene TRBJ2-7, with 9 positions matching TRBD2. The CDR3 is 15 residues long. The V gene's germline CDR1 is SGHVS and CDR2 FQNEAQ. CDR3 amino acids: CASSLAGGGDTQHYV. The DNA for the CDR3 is TGTGCCAGCAGCTTGGCGGGAGGGGGCGATACCCAGCATTACGTC.

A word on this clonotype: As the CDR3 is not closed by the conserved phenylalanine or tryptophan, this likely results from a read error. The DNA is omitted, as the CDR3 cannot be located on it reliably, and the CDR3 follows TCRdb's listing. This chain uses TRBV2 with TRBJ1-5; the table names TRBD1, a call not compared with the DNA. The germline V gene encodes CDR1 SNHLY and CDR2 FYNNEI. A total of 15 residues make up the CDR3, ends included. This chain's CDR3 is CASSDGGFDEQFFGP.